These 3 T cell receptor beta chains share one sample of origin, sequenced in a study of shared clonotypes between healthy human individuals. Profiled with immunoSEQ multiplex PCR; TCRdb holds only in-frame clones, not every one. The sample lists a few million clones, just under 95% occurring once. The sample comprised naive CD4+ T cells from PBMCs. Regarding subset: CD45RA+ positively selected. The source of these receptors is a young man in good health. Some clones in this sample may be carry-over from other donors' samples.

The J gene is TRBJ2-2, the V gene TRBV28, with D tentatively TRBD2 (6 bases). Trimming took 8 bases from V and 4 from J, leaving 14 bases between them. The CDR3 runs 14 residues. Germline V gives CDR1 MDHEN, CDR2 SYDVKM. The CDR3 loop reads CASRLRGTTGELFF. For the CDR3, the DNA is TGTGCCAGCCGTCTTCGGGGGACCACCGGGGAGCTGTTTTTT.

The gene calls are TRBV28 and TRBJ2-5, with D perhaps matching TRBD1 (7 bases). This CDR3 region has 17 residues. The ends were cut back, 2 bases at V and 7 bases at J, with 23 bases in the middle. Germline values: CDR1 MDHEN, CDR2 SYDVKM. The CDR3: CASSLEEGARIFRTQYF. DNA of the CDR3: TGTGCCAGCAGTTTAGAGGAGGGGGCCCGGATATTTCGGACCCAGTACTTC.

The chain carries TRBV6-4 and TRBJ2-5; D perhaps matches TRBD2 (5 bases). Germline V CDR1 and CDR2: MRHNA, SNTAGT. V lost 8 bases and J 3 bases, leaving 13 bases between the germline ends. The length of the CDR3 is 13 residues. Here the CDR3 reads CASLRRAEETQYF. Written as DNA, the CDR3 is TGTGCCAGCTTACGGCGGGCCGAAGAGACCCAGTACTTC.